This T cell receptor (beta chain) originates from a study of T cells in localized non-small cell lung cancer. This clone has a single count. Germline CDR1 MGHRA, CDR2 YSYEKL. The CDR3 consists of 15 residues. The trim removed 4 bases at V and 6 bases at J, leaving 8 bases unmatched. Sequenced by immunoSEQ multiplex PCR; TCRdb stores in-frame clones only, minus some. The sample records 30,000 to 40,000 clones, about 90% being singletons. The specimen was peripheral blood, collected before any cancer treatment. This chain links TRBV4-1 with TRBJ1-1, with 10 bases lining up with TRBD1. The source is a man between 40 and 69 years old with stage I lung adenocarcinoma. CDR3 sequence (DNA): TGCGCCAGCAGCCTAGCCGGGACAGGGGAAGCTGAAGCTTTCTTT. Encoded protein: CASSLAGTGEAEAFF.